This entry concerns a single TCR beta chain. Its antigen is not identified. CDR3 length: 17 amino acids. Germline V lookup: CDR1 MGHDK, CDR2 SYGVNS. The V and J ends lost 9 bases and 1 base respectively, with 23 bases between them. The sample originates from a study of PD-1 blockade in classical Hodgkin lymphoma. Regarding the study as a whole: By cycle point C4D1, TCR diversity had risen significantly in CD4+ cells (but not CD8+ cells).

Clones were sequenced by immunoSEQ multiplex PCR, and TCRdb holds only the in-frame ones, with some missing. The table has about 9,700 clones, about 82% seen once. The time point: cycle 4 day 1 (C4D1), after about 6 weeks of nivolumab. All patients experienced relapse after autologous stem cell transplantation, and brentuximab vedotin exposure was variable. Classifying best responses yielded complete response, partial response or progressive disease. V usage is TRBV25-1 and J usage is TRBJ2-3, with D tentatively TRBD1 (6 bases). The origin of this receptor is a human donor with classical Hodgkin lymphoma. The source was peripheral blood mononuclear cells (PBMCs), collected before the fourth cycle of nivolumab. CDR3 sequence: CASAPLQGPYGTDTQYF. The CDR3 bases are TGTGCCAGTGCCCCCCTGCAGGGGCCTTATGGCACAGATACGCAGTATTTT.